A selection of T cell receptor beta chains follows, all from one sample in a study of PD-1 blockade in classical Hodgkin lymphoma. Sequencing used immunoSEQ multiplex PCR; TCRdb keeps in-frame clones, though not all of them. The sample records over 35,000 clones, over 70% being singletons. The sequencing here drew on peripheral blood mononuclear cells (PBMCs), taken before the second cycle of nivolumab. The receptors here all came from a human donor with classical Hodgkin lymphoma. The CDR3 runs from the conserved cysteine through the conserved F or W. A D gene is named only where the DNA matches it firmly. Size tells how often a clone was seen (once, few, many) or the class of an expanded clone, and some rows leave it out.

>TRBJ2-3|TRBD1|TRBV7-9|NA
TGTGCCAGCAGCCTCCCCGGGACAGCCCTGGAAACAGATACGCAGTATTTT
CASSLPGTALETDTQYF
>TRBJ1-5|NA|TRBV6-1|once
TGTGCCAGCAGTGAGGCTAAGCCCCAGCATTTT
CASSEAKPQHF
>TRBJ2-3|NA|TRBV29-1|NA
TGCAGCGTTTCCCCCGAGACGGGACTCAGCACAGATACGCAGTATTTT
CSVSPETGLSTDTQYF
>TRBJ2-1|NA|TRBV21-1|NA
TGTGCCCCAACCAGACAGGGGGCGCGAGATGAGCAGTTCTTC
CAPTRQGARDEQFF
>TRBJ1-1|NA|TRBV6-5|few
TGTGCCAGCAGTTACTCCTGGCTCGGAGGGACTGAAGCTTTCTTT
CASSYSWLGGTEAFF
>TRBJ1-2|NA|TRBV11-2|NA
TGTGCCAGCAGCTTGAGGGGGAGTGAGTATGGCTACACCTTC
CASSLRGSEYGYTF
>TRBJ1-2|NA|TRBV4-2|NA
TGTGCCAGCAGCCAAGATCCGGGTAACTATGGCTACACCTTC
CASSQDPGNYGYTF
>TRBJ2-5|TRBD1|TRBV7-3|NA
TGTGCCAGCAGCCCCTCCGGGACAGGGGGTTGGGAGACCCAGTACTTC
CASSPSGTGGWETQYF
>TRBJ2-1|NA|TRBV10-2|NA
TGCGCCAGCAGGGACAGCTCCTACAATGAGCAGTTCTTC
CASRDSSYNEQFF
>TRBJ1-2|NA|TRBV6-5|NA
TGTGCCAGCCGGGGGGGCGCGAGCTATGGCTACACCTTC
CASRGGASYGYTF
>TRBJ2-3|TRBD2|TRBV30|NA
TGTGCCTGGAGTTACTATGACCTAGCGGACAGCACAGATACGCAGTATTTT
CAWSYYDLADSTDTQYF
>TRBJ2-7|TRBD2|TRBV5-1|NA
TGCGCCAGCAGCTTGGTCGGGACTACCACCTACGAGCAGTACTTC
CASSLVGTTTYEQYF
>TRBJ2-7|NA|TRBV27|NA
TGTGCCAGCAGCCGTAGCTCCTACGAGCAGTACTTC
CASSRSSYEQYF
>TRBJ2-3|NA|TRBV10-3|NA
TGTGCCATCAGTGTAACTAGCACAGATACGCAGTATTTT
CAISVTSTDTQYF
>TRBJ1-3|NA|TRBV6-1|NA
TGTGCCAGCATCCTCCGATCCTCTGGAAACACCATATATTTT
CASILRSSGNTIYF
>TRBJ2-7|NA|TRBV28|NA
TGTGCCAGCAGTTTTCTCGCTAGGGGCTCCTACGAGCAGTACTTC
CASSFLARGSYEQYF
>TRBJ2-3|TRBD1|TRBV6-6|NA
TGTGCCAGCAGTTCGGGACAGGGGTGGGATACGCAGTATTTT
CASSSGQGWDTQYF
>TRBJ2-7|NA|TRBV11-2|once
TGTGCCAGCAGCTTAGGGGGTAGATCCTACGAGCAGTACTTC
CASSLGGRSYEQYF
>TRBJ2-2|TRBD1|TRBV2|NA
TGTGCCAGCAGCGCGCAGGGGGCGAACACCGGGGAGCTGTTTTTT
CASSAQGANTGELFF
>TRBJ2-5|TRBD2|TRBV19|NA
TGTGCCAGTAGTTGGGCCGGGGGGGCCGGCGAGACCCAGTACTTC
CASSWAGGAGETQYF
>TRBJ1-4|TRBD1|TRBV27|NA
TGTGCCAGCAGCCACCGGTGGGACAGTGGAGGGGAACTGTTTTTT
CASSHRWDSGGELFF
>TRBJ1-1|TRBD1|TRBV9|NA
TGTGCCAGCAGCTCCTCCCCGGACAGGGGGGGAACTGAAGCTTTCTTT
CASSSSPDRGGTEAFF
>TRBJ2-5|NA|TRBV6-6|once
TGTGCCAGCAGTTACGCCTTAACCGGGCTTCAAGAGACCCAGTACTTC
CASSYALTGLQETQYF
>TRBJ1-6|NA|TRBV19|NA
TGTGCCAGTAATGACTGGAGGTCGGGCTGTAATTCACCCCTCCACTTT
CASNDWRSGCNSPLHF
>TRBJ2-2|TRBD1|TRBV5-6|NA
TGTGCCAGCAGCACTTGGACAGGGGGACACACCGGGGAGCTGTTTTTT
CASSTWTGGHTGELFF
>TRBJ1-2|NA|TRBV5-8|NA
TGTGCCAGCAGCCCACAGGATCGCTATGGCTACACCTTC
CASSPQDRYGYTF
>TRBJ1-4|NA|TRBV19|NA
TGTGCCAGTACTAATCGGGGGCTGGGTGAAAAACTGTTTTTT
CASTNRGLGEKLFF
>TRBJ2-3|NA|TRBV27|NA
TGTGCCAGCGGAACCGTGCCCGAGTACACAGATACGCAGTATTTT
CASGTVPEYTDTQYF
>TRBJ2-3|NA|TRBV11-2|NA
TGTGCCAGCAGCCCGGACGTGTGGGGTACGCAGTATTTT
CASSPDVWGTQYF
>TRBJ2-3|NA|TRBV5-1|NA
TGCGCCAGCAGCTTCGGGGGCGCAGATACGCAGTATTTT
CASSFGGADTQYF
>TRBJ2-7|NA|TRBV7-6|NA
TGTGCCAGCAGTACACCTCGCTCCTACGAGCAGTACTTC
CASSTPRSYEQYF
>TRBJ1-2|NA|TRBV30|NA
TGTGCCTGGAGAGGTTTCAGACAGCCCTATGGCTACACCTTC
CAWRGFRQPYGYTF
>TRBJ2-7|NA|TRBV10-3|NA
TGTGCCACCTCTGATGCAGGGCCCTACGAGCAGTACTTC
CATSDAGPYEQYF
>TRBJ2-1|TRBD1|TRBV10-3|NA
TGTGCCATCGCCCTCTTGCCAGGGGGCTCCCGCTCCTACAATGAGCAGTTCTTC
CAIALLPGGSRSYNEQFF
>TRBJ1-1|NA|TRBV10-2|NA
TGCGCCAGCAGTGAGTCTGGACCGGTCATGAACACTGAAGCTTTCTTT
CASSESGPVMNTEAFF
>TRBJ1-1|NA|TRBV7-2|once
TGTGCCAGCAGCTTAGGTCAGCTCACTGAAGCTTTCTTT
CASSLGQLTEAFF
>TRBJ1-1|TRBD1|TRBV5-4|NA
TGTGCCAGCAGCTTGATGGGGTTACAGGGGGCTGAAGCTTTCTTT
CASSLMGLQGAEAFF
>TRBJ2-7|NA|TRBV6-6|NA
TGTGCCAGCAGTGTCGAGCAGTACTTC
CASSVEQYF
>TRBJ2-3|TRBD2|TRBV2|NA
TGTGCCAGCAGGAGAGGGACTAGCGGGGGGGGCACAGATACGCAGTATTTT
CASRRGTSGGGTDTQYF
>TRBJ2-1|TRBD2|TRBV27|NA
TGTGCCAGCAGCCAAGGGAGGGGAGGCTCCTACAATGAGCAGTTCTTC
CASSQGRGGSYNEQFF
>TRBJ2-3|TRBD2|TRBV2|NA
TGTGCCAGCACGGGACTAGCGGGATCTAGCACAGATACGCAGTATTTT
CASTGLAGSSTDTQYF
>TRBJ2-7|NA|TRBV6-5|NA
TGTGCCAGCAGTTACCGGGGAAGGGGCTACGAGCAGTACTTC
CASSYRGRGYEQYF
>TRBJ1-3|NA|TRBV5-1|NA
TGCGCCAGCAGAAAGGGAACGAGCTCTGGAAACACCATATATTTT
CASRKGTSSGNTIYF
>TRBJ2-2|NA|TRBV5-1|NA
TGCGCCAGCAGCTTGGTGCAGCCGAACACCGGGGAGCTGTTTTTT
CASSLVQPNTGELFF
>TRBJ1-5|NA|TRBV18|NA
TGTGCCAGCTCACCGGCGAGGGCAGGCAATCAGCCCCAGCATTTT
CASSPARAGNQPQHF
>TRBJ1-4|NA|TRBV9|NA
TGTGCCAGCAGCCCCCAAGACAACCCAAATGAAAAACTGTTTTTT
CASSPQDNPNEKLFF
>TRBJ2-2|TRBD1|TRBV4-3|NA
TGCGCCAGCAGCCAAGGGGGCCAGGGGGCATTTCAGGAGCTGTTTTTT
CASSQGGQGAFQELFF
>TRBJ2-3|TRBD2|TRBV4-3|NA
TGCGCCAGCAGCCAAGGGGCTAGCGGGGGGGAAGATACGCAGTATTTT
CASSQGASGGEDTQYF
>TRBJ2-5|TRBD1|TRBV27|NA
TGTGCCAGCAAACTACAGGGGGACGGCTACCAAGAGACCCAGTACTTC
CASKLQGDGYQETQYF
>TRBJ1-4|TRBD1|TRBV7-3|NA
TGTGCCAGCAGCCCGAAAGGGGGCGCGGCAACTAATGAAAAACTGTTTTTT
CASSPKGGAATNEKLFF
>TRBJ2-7|NA|TRBV2|NA
TGTGCCAGCCGCCAGGATTCCTACGAGCAGTACTTC
CASRQDSYEQYF
>TRBJ1-2|TRBD1|TRBV7-2|NA
TGTGCCAGCAGACTTCAATCAGAGACAGGGGGCGTACACTATGGCTACACCTTC
CASRLQSETGGVHYGYTF
>TRBJ2-7|TRBD1|TRBV6-1|NA
TGTGCCAGCAGTGGACAGGGGCCCCCCTACGAGCAGTACTTC
CASSGQGPPYEQYF
>TRBJ2-2|TRBD2|TRBV9|NA
TGTGCCAGCAGCGTACCTACCGGGACTAGCGTCGACGGGGAGCTGTTTTTT
CASSVPTGTSVDGELFF
>TRBJ2-1|NA|TRBV7-3|NA
TGTGCCAGCAGCCTAGGGTGGGGTTCCTACAATGAGCAGTTCTTC
CASSLGWGSYNEQFF
>TRBJ1-4|NA|TRBV2|NA
TGTGCCAGTCCCGGTGGGGCAACTAATGAAAAACTGTTTTTT
CASPGGATNEKLFF
>TRBJ1-5|TRBD1|TRBV27|NA
TGTGCCAGCAGTGCGACAGGGAACAATCAGCCCCAGCATTTT
CASSATGNNQPQHF
>TRBJ1-1|NA|TRBV28|NA
TGTGCCAGCAGTTTATTTGGGCCGGGGAACACTGAAGCTTTCTTT
CASSLFGPGNTEAFF
>TRBJ2-4|NA|TRBV18|NA
TGTGCCAGCTCACCACCCAAAGGGGGGACAGCCAAAAACATTCAGTACTTC
CASSPPKGGTAKNIQYF
>TRBJ2-7|TRBD2|TRBV6-6|NA
TGTGCCAGCAGTTATGGCGGGAGTGGGGTCTACGAGCAGTACTTC
CASSYGGSGVYEQYF